The clone carrying this T cell receptor (beta chain) showed up many times. There are 15 residues in the CDR3. V lost 2 bases, J lost 3 bases, and 10 bases lay in between. The V gene's germline CDR1 is MNHEY and CDR2 SVGEGT. These data are taken from a study of T-cell reconstitution after alpha-beta-depleted transplantation in children. Library preparation (for TCRbeta) was performed with unique molecular identifiers. TCRdb used MiXCR to reprocess the PCR reads, holding one entry per CDR3 protein. The profile shows 500,000 to 650,000 distinct CDR3 sequences, 10% to 15% of them singletons. The receptor comes from a male patient under 18 who had a stem cell transplant for acute myeloid leukemia, so the T cells may come from the graft donor. The sequencing here drew on PBMCs, mostly from graft donor cells, taken 360 days after TCRalphabeta/CD19-depleted stem cell transplant. The rearrangement joins TRBV6-2 or TRBV6-3 to TRBJ2-2, with a tentative D call TRBD1 (6 bases). This CDR3 is CASSYPTGHTGELFF. In DNA, the CDR3 is TGTGCCAGCAGTTACCCGACAGGACACACCGGGGAGCTGTTTTTT.